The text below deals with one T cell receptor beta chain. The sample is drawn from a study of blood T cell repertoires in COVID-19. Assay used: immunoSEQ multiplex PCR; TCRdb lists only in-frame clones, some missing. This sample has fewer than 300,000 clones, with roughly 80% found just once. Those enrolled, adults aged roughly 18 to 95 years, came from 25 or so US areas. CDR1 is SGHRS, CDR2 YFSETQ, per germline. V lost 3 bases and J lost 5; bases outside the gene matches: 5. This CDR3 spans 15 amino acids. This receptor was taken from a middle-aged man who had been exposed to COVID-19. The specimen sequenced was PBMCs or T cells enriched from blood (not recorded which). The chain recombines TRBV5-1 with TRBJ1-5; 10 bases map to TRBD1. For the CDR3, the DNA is TGCGCCAGCAGCTCGGGACAGGGGATAGATCAGCCCCAGCATTTT. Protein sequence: CASSSGQGIDQPQHF.